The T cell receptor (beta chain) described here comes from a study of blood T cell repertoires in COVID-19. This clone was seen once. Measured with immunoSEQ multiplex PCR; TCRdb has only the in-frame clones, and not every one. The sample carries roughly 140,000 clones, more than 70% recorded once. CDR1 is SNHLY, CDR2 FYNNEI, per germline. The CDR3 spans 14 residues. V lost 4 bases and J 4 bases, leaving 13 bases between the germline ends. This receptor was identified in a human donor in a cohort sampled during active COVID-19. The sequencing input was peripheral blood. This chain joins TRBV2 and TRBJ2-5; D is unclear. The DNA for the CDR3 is TGTGCCAGCAGTGTCGACCGCGGTAGAGAGACCCAGTACTTC. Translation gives CASSVDRGRETQYF.